Listed here are 4 T cell receptor beta chains from one sample, sequenced in a study of identical twins (TCRdb year 2016). Library preparation was by 5' RACE. The reads were generated on an Illumina HiSeq 2000. The public sequencing data were trimmed at Q25 with fastp and processed into clonotypes with MiXCR by TCRdb, which kept only in-frame beta chains. Rows are combined by CDR3 protein, so each entry shows the most common genes and DNA. The sample table records roughly 720,000 distinct CDR3 sequences; approximately 18% of these occur just once. The ten top clones hold around 13% of the sample. This sample was also put to use in a study of T cells expressing NK-cell markers.

Material: PBMCs. Source of these receptors: a woman under 30 in good health.

V and J are TRBV6-2 or TRBV6-3 and TRBJ2-7; D is unresolved. From germline, CDR1 is MNHEY and CDR2 SVGEGT. This CDR3 comprises 11 residues. Trimming took 2 bases from V and 12 from J, leaving 11 bases between them. CDR3 amino acids: CASSYTAVLYF. The CDR3 region has the DNA TGTGCCAGCAGTTACACGGCAGTTTTGTACTTC.

The gene calls are TRBV29-1 and TRBJ2-3; 7 bases are shared with TRBD2. The CDR3 contains 15 residues. Germline lookup yields CDR1 SQVTM and CDR2 ANQGSEA. The V and J ends lost 4 bases and 2 bases, in that order; junction bases with no gene match: 9. CDR3 DNA sequence: TGCAGCGTTGTCGTGTGGCGGGACTACACAGATACGCAGTATTTT. Amino acid sequence: CSVVVWRDYTDTQYF.

The genes are TRBV20-1 and TRBJ2-7; 7 nucleotides agree with TRBD1. Per the germline V gene, CDR1 is DFQATT and CDR2 is SNEGSKA (reference sequence). The CDR3 runs 15 residues. V lost 3 bases, J lost 4 bases, and 12 bases stayed unmatched. CDR3 DNA sequence: TGCAGTGCTAGGCGGCTTGGAGACAGGGATTACGAGCAGTACTTC. This sequence encodes CSARRLGDRDYEQYF.

The rearrangement links TRBV12-3 or TRBV12-4 to TRBJ2-7; no clear D. Trimming removed 4 bases at V and 3 bases at J, with 10 bases between. This CDR3 spans 13 amino acids. This chain's CDR3 is CASSSIEDYEQYF. The CDR3 nucleotides are TGTGCCAGCAGTTCGATTGAGGACTACGAGCAGTACTTC.